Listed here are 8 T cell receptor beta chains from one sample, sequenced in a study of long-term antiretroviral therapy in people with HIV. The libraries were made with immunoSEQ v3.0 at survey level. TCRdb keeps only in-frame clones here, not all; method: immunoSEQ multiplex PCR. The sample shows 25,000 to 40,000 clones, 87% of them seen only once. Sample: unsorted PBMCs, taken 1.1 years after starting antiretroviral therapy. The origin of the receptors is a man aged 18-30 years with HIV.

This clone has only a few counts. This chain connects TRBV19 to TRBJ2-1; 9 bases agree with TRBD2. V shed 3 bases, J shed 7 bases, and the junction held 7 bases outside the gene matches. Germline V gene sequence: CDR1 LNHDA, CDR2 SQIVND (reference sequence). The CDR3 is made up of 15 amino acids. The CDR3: CASSMPSAGGNEQFF. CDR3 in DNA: TGTGCCAGTAGTATGCCCTCGGCGGGGGGGAATGAGCAGTTCTTC.

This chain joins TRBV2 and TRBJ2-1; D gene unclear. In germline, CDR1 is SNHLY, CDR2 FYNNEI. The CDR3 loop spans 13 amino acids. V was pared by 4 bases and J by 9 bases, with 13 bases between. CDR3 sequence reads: CASSVEVEGEQFF. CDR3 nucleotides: TGTGCCAGCAGTGTAGAGGTGGAAGGTGAGCAGTTCTTC.

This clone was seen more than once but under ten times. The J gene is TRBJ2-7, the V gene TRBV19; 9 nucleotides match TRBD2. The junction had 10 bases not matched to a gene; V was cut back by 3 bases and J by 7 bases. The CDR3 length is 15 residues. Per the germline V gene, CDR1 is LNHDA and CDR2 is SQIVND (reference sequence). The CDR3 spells CASSMGTSPHWEQYF. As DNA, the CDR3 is TGTGCCAGTAGTATGGGGACTAGCCCCCATTGGGAGCAGTACTTC.

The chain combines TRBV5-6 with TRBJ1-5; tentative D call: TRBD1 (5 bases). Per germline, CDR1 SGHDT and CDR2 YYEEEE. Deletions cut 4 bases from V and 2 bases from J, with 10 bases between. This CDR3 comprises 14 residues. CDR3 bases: TGTGCCAGCAGCCTGCGCAGGGGCAATCAGCCCCAGCATTTT. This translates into CASSLRRGNQPQHF.

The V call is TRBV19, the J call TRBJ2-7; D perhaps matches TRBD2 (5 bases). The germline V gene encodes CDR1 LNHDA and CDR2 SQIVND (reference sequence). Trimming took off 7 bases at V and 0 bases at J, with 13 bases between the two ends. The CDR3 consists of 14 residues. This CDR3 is CASKISANSYEQYF. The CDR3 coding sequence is TGTGCCAGTAAGATTAGCGCGAACTCCTACGAGCAGTACTTC.

CDR3 in amino acids: CASSEAGGEASPLHF. In nucleotides, the CDR3 is TGTGCCAGCAGTGAAGCGGGTGGTGAAGCTTCACCCCTCCACTTT. This chain links TRBV6-1 with TRBJ1-6; D is uncertain. The CDR3 has 15 residues. V was pared by 0 bases and J by 9 bases, with 12 bases between. Germline V lookup: CDR1 MNHNS, CDR2 SASEGT.

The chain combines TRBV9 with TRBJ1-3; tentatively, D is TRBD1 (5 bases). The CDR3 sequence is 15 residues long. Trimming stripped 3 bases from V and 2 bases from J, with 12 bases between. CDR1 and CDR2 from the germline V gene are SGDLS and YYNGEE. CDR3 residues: CASSDGTPAGNTIYF. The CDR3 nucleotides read TGTGCCAGCAGCGACGGGACGCCAGCTGGAAACACCATATATTTT.

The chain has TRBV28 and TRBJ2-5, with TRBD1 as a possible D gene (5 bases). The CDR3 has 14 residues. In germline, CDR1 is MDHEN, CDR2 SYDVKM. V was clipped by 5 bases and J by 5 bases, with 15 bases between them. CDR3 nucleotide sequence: TGTGCCAGCAGTAAAGGATGGGGCGCGGAGACCCAGTACTTC. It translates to CASSKGWGAETQYF.